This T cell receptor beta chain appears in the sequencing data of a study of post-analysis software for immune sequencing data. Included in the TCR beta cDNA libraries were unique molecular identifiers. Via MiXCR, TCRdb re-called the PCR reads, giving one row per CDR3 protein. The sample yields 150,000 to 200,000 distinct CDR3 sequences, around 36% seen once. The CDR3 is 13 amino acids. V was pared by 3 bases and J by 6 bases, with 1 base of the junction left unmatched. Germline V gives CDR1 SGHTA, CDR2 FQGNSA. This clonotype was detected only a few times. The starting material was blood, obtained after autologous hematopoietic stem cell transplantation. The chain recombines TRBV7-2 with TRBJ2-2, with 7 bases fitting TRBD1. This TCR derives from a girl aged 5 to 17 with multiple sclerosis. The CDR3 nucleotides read TGTGCCAGCAGCTTTACAGGGGCCGGGGAGCTGTTTTTT. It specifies CASSFTGAGELFF.